A selection of T cell receptor beta chains follows, all from one sample in a study of T cells of healthy individuals. TCRdb reprocessed the 5' RACE reads via MiXCR and lists one record per CDR3 protein. The sample lists some 41,000 distinct CDR3 sequences, 4% to 5% occurring once. The receptors here all came from a human donor in good health. CDR3s include the opening cysteine and the closing phenylalanine or tryptophan. A D gene is named only where the DNA matches it firmly. The listing skips clone size in some rows; elsewhere it reads once, few, many or a size class.

CASSLEAGGNTGELFF	TGCGCCAGCAGCTTGGAGGCAGGTGGAAACACCGGGGAGCTGTTTTTT	TRBJ2-2	.	many	TRBV5-1
CASNRERLSYEQYF	TGTGCCAGCAATCGGGAGCGCCTCTCCTACGAGCAGTACTTC	TRBJ2-7	.	many	TRBV6-1
CASSEVAGAETQYF	TGTGCCAGCAGTGAGGTAGCGGGGGCGGAGACCCAGTACTTC	TRBJ2-5	TRBD2	.	TRBV2
CASTRGGTGGNQPQHF	TGTGCCAGCACCAGAGGGGGCACGGGAGGCAATCAGCCCCAGCATTTT	TRBJ1-5	TRBD1	.	TRBV7-9
CASSLGLLQETQYF	TGCGCCAGCAGCTTGGGGCTGTTGCAAGAGACCCAGTACTTC	TRBJ2-5	.	many	TRBV5-1
CSGVAASTDTQYF	TGCAGCGGAGTAGCGGCTAGCACAGATACGCAGTATTTT	TRBJ2-3	.	many	TRBV29-1
CASSYSRGNTEAFF	TGTGCCAGCAGTTATTCAAGGGGCAACACTGAAGCTTTCTTT	TRBJ1-1	.	.	TRBV6-5
CASSYSGTNEQFF	TGTGCCAGCAGCTATAGCGGGACCAATGAGCAGTTCTTC	TRBJ2-1	TRBD2	many	TRBV27
CSANPGLAGGKQFF	TGCAGTGCTAACCCGGGACTAGCGGGGGGGAAGCAGTTCTTC	TRBJ2-1	TRBD2	many	TRBV20-1
CSAGTGKIEAFF	TGCAGCGCTGGGACAGGCAAAATTGAAGCTTTCTTT	TRBJ1-1	TRBD1	.	TRBV29-1
CASSQTLAEVQETQYF	TGTGCCAGCAGCCAAACACTAGCGGAGGTCCAAGAGACCCAGTACTTC	TRBJ2-5	TRBD2	medium-sized	TRBV3-1
CASSLWGGEQFF	TGTGCCAGCAGTTTATGGGGGGGTGAGCAGTTCTTC	TRBJ2-1	.	many	TRBV28
CASSTRPEAEAFF	TGTGCCAGTAGCACAAGGCCGGAGGCTGAAGCTTTCTTT	TRBJ1-1	.	.	TRBV19
CASSLALRNSNNEQFF	TGTGCCAGCAGCTTAGCGCTTCGGAACAGCAACAATGAGCAGTTCTTC	TRBJ2-1	.	many	TRBV7-6
CASSPRWRGPTDTQYF	TGTGCCAGCAGTCCCAGGTGGCGGGGGCCCACAGATACGCAGTATTTT	TRBJ2-3	.	many	TRBV7-8
CASSQRASGGRTDTQYF	TGCGCCAGCAGCCAAAGGGCTAGCGGGGGGCGCACAGATACGCAGTATTTT	TRBJ2-3	TRBD2	.	TRBV4-1
CASSLARPGQGTDTQYF	TGCGCCAGCAGCTTGGCCCGCCCGGGACAGGGGACAGATACGCAGTATTTT	TRBJ2-3	TRBD1	many	TRBV5-1
CASSAPPLAGVKLQYF	TGTGCCAGCAGTGCCCCCCCCCTAGCGGGGGTAAAGCTCCAGTACTTC	TRBJ2-7	TRBD2	many	TRBV2
CASSYSSLGSYEQYF	TGTGCCAGCAGTTACTCCTCACTGGGTTCCTACGAGCAGTACTTC	TRBJ2-7	.	few	TRBV6-5
CASSLGTRKDTQYF	TGCGCCAGCAGCTTGGGGACTAGAAAAGATACGCAGTATTTT	TRBJ2-3	TRBD2	few	TRBV5-1
CASSPGLGGANVLTF	TGTGCCAGCTCACCGGGACTTGGAGGGGCCAACGTCCTGACTTTC	TRBJ2-6	.	many	TRBV18